The next 14 T cell receptor beta chains were all read from a single sample in a study of fetal regulatory T cell absence and autoimmunity. Profiling relied on immunoSEQ multiplex PCR, and the TCRdb table lists in-frame clones only, not all of them. The profile shows 95,000 or so clones, roughly 70% of them singletons. Sequencing input: pancreas tissue. All receptors derive from a male donor with IPEX syndrome.

The sample holds a few counts of this clone. This same CDR3 is encoded by further DNA sequences in the sample. This chain uses TRBV6-5 with TRBJ2-7; 11 nucleotides agree with TRBD1. Trimming at V came to 2 bases and at J to 3 bases, leaving 0 bases not matched to a gene. Germline V gene lookup returns CDR1 MNHEY and CDR2 SVGAGI. The CDR3 runs to 14 residues. As DNA, the CDR3 is TGTGCCAGCAGTTACGGGACAGGGGGCTACGAGCAGTACTTC. This gives the protein CASSYGTGGYEQYF.

This clone was observed a few times. The chain's CDR3 is CASSPQTGIGEQFF. In DNA form, the CDR3 reads TGTGCCAGCAGCCCCCAAACAGGGATCGGTGAGCAGTTCTTC. V and J are TRBV7-8 and TRBJ2-1; D may be TRBD1 (6 bases). V was shortened by 5 bases and J by 9 bases, with 17 bases between the two germline ends. CDR3 length: 14 amino acids. Germline values: CDR1 SGHVS, CDR2 FQNEAQ.

This chain links TRBV4-1 with TRBJ2-3; 14 nucleotides align to TRBD2. CDR1 and CDR2 (germline): MGHRA, YSYEKL. CDR3 length: 17 residues. V lost 4 bases to trimming and J lost 8 bases; unmatched junction nucleotides: 11. CDR3 loop: CASSRVPGLAGAVTQYF. CDR3 in DNA: TGCGCCAGCAGCCGGGTGCCGGGACTAGCGGGGGCAGTTACGCAGTATTTT.

The rearrangement joins TRBV7-2 to TRBJ1-1; D might be TRBD1 (5 bases). The CDR3 totals 14 residues. V lost 4 bases to trimming and J lost 7 bases, with 16 bases between them. Germline V gene lookup returns CDR1 SGHTA and CDR2 FQGNSA. The chain's CDR3 is CASSSPDSLFEAFF. The CDR3 DNA reads as TGTGCCAGCAGCTCCCCCGACAGCCTGTTTGAAGCTTTCTTT.

The CDR3 DNA reads TGTGCCAGCAGCTCGACAGGCGCCGCGGGCACTGAAGCTTTCTTT. Encoded protein: CASSSTGAAGTEAFF. V gene TRBV7-9 combines with J gene TRBJ1-1, with D possibly being TRBD1 (6 bases). V was clipped by 4 bases and J by 4 bases, with 16 bases between them. In germline, CDR1 is SEHNR, CDR2 FQNEAQ (reference sequence). This CDR3 comprises 15 residues.

The V and J genes are TRBV27 and TRBJ2-1, with D tentatively TRBD2 (5 bases). With 2 bases removed from V and 6 bases from J, the gap between germline ends came to 8 bases. The length of the CDR3 is 13 residues. CDR1 and CDR2 from the germline V gene are MNHEY and SMNVEV (reference sequence). The CDR3 spells CASSLGLRNEQFF. CDR3 bases: TGTGCCAGCAGTTTAGGACTCCGCAATGAGCAGTTCTTC.

This clone was observed a few times. The gene calls are TRBV12-5 and TRBJ1-6; the match to TRBD1 covers 8 bases. CDR1 is LGHNT, CDR2 FRNRAP, per germline. The CDR3 spans 13 residues. Germline trimming cut 2 bases from V and 9 bases from J; bases unmatched to any gene: 0. CDR3: CASGLTGGSPLHF. The CDR3 DNA is TGTGCTAGTGGTTTGACAGGGGGTTCACCCCTCCACTTT.

This clone was counted once. The CDR3 DNA follows: TGTGCCAGCAGCTTCTACAGGGTAACCAAAAACATTCAGTACTTC. It codes for CASSFYRVTKNIQYF. The genes are TRBV7-9 and TRBJ2-4; D might be TRBD1 (6 bases). The CDR3 runs 15 residues. V dropped 3 bases and J dropped 2 bases, with 11 bases sitting between them. Per germline, CDR1 SEHNR and CDR2 FQNEAQ (reference sequence).

The rearrangement links TRBV6-1 to TRBJ1-5, with D maybe TRBD1 (5 bases). In germline, CDR1 is MNHNS, CDR2 SASEGT. This CDR3 comprises 13 residues. V lost 4 bases, J lost 2 bases, and 6 bases lay in between. The CDR3 DNA follows: TGTGCCAGCAGTGCCAGGGGCAATCAGCCCCAGCATTTT. Translating it yields CASSARGNQPQHF.

The chain links TRBV9 to TRBJ2-2; D is possibly TRBD1 (5 bases). Looked up from germline, CDR1 is SGDLS and CDR2 is YYNGEE. Trimming left V 9 bases short and J 2 bases short, with 11 bases between. The CDR3 extends over 13 amino acids. DNA of the CDR3: TGTGCCACAGGGAATATTAACACCGGGGAGCTGTTTTTT. Protein product: CATGNINTGELFF.

The rearrangement uses TRBV27 and TRBJ1-2; no clear D gene. This CDR3 is 16 amino acids long. Per the germline V gene, CDR1 is MNHEY and CDR2 is SMNVEV (reference sequence). V shed 2 bases and J shed 8 bases, with 21 bases lying between them. CDR3 DNA sequence: TGTGCCAGCAGTTTACGACCATACCATCTTCGGTTGGGCTACACCTTC. Translated, it gives CASSLRPYHLRLGYTF.

The rearrangement uses TRBV19 and TRBJ2-2; tentatively, D is TRBD1 or TRBD2 (5 bases each). CDR3 size: 15 residues. Looked up from germline, CDR1 is LNHDA and CDR2 is SQIVND (reference sequence). Trimming stripped 3 bases from V and 3 bases from J, with 11 bases between. CDR3 loop: CASSMTPGHTGELFF. The CDR3 nucleotides are TGTGCCAGTAGTATGACGCCGGGGCACACCGGGGAGCTGTTTTTT. Drawing the rest from reference TRBV19 and TRBJ2-2, the complete variable domain is DGGITQSPKYLFRKEGQNVTLSCEQNLNHDAMYWYRQDPGQGLRLIYYSQIVNDFQKGDIAEGYSVSREKKESFPLTVTSAQKNPTAFYLCASSMTPGHTGELFFGEGSRLTVL.

The V call is TRBV9, the J call TRBJ2-3; possible D gene TRBD2, 6 bases. The V end lost 3 bases, the J end lost 2 bases, and 10 bases lay between the germline ends. From germline, CDR1 is SGDLS and CDR2 YYNGEE. This CDR3 has 14 amino acids. The CDR3 DNA follows: TGTGCCAGCAGCGAGACTAGGTCCACAGATACGCAGTATTTT. Translated: CASSETRSTDTQYF. Variable domain in full (rest from reference TRBV9 and TRBJ2-3): DSGVTQTPKHLITATGQRVTLRCSPRSGDLSVYWYQQSLDQGLQFLIQYYNGEERAKGNILERFSAQQFPDLHSELNLSSLELGDSALYFCASSETRSTDTQYFGPGTRLTVL.

This chain joins TRBV5-5 and TRBJ1-2; D remains unclear. The V end was cut by 4 bases, the J end by 4 bases, with 11 bases between. This CDR3 has 13 residues. Germline CDR1 and CDR2: SGHKS and YYEKEE (reference sequence). The CDR3 region is CASSPRVPYGYTF. CDR3 sequence (DNA): TGTGCCAGCAGCCCTAGGGTGCCCTATGGCTACACCTTC.